Following are 19 T cell receptor beta chains from one sample sequenced in a study of identical twins. TCRdb reanalysed the 5' RACE reads using MiXCR and keeps one entry per CDR3 protein. The sample lists some 260,000 distinct CDR3 sequences, more than 13% occurring once. Sample: memory (CD45RO+) T cells sorted from blood. The receptors shown here come from a woman aged 18-30 years in good health.

The chain uses TRBV10-1 and TRBJ2-1; D ambiguous. V was shortened by 4 bases and J by 5 bases, with 3 bases between the two germline ends. Per the germline V gene, CDR1 is WNHNN and CDR2 is SYGVQD (reference sequence). CDR3 length: 11 residues. CDR3 sequence: CASSGNNEQFF. The DNA of the CDR3 is TGCGCCAGCAGTGGAAACAATGAGCAGTTCTTC.

The table lists this clonotype with a few counts. Since no conserved phenylalanine or tryptophan closes the CDR3, a read error is the likely cause. This chain uses TRBV5-1 with TRBJ2-1, with 11 nucleotides matching TRBD2. The V and J ends lost 0 bases and 7 bases, in that order; junction bases with no gene match: 3. CDR3 size: 15 residues. The germline V gene encodes CDR1 SGHRS and CDR2 YFSETQ. The CDR3 loop reads CASSLDSGRVNEQFS. The CDR3 DNA reads as TGCGCCAGCAGCTTGGATAGCGGGAGGGTGAATGAGCAGTTCTCC.

This clonotype was picked up a small number of times. The CDR3 here is CASTTRGKGEAFF. In DNA form, the CDR3 reads TGTGCCAGCACCACGAGGGGGAAAGGGGAAGCTTTCTTT. The chain couples TRBV7-9 to TRBJ1-1, with D maybe TRBD1 (6 bases). Trimming shortened V by 7 bases and J by 8 bases, and 17 bases separated the two germline ends. Germline CDR1 reads SEHNR; CDR2 reads FQNEAQ (reference sequence). CDR3 size: 13 residues.

In its sample, this clonotype was seen a few times. This sequence joins TRBV5-6 and TRBJ1-1; D is unresolved. Between the trimmed V and J ends, which lost 6 bases and 0 bases, there was a span of 9 bases. The CDR3 covers 13 residues. CDR1 is SGHDT, CDR2 YYEEEE, per germline. CDR3 coding DNA: TGTGCCAGCACCCGAAGGGTGAACACTGAAGCTTTCTTT. Its protein is CASTRRVNTEAFF. The full variable domain, with the rest looked up from reference TRBV5-6 and TRBJ1-1, is DAGVTQSPTHLIKTRGQQVTLRCSPKSGHDTVSWYQQALGQGPQFIFQYYEEEERQRGNFPDRFSGHQFPNYSSELNVNALLLGDSALYLCASTRRVNTEAFFGQGTRLTVV.

To note about this clonotype: One end of the junction varies from germline; a read error may be responsible. The rearrangement uses TRBV7-2 and TRBJ2-1, with 13 bases that match TRBD2. The CDR3 runs to 14 residues. Per the germline V gene, CDR1 is SGHTA and CDR2 is FQGNSA. The chain's CDR3 is CASSQSGTSGISEF. The CDR3 bases are TGTGCCAGCAGCCAATCGGGGACTAGCGGGATTTCCGAGTTC.

This clonotype showed up many times. V usage is TRBV10-3 and J usage is TRBJ1-2; D remains unclear. Trimming removed 3 bases from V and 3 bases from J, with 14 bases in between. Germline lookup yields CDR1 ENHRY and CDR2 SYGVKD. CDR3 length: 15 amino acids. CDR3 coding DNA: TGTGCCATCAGTGAAATTCGGGGTAGAGACTATGGCTACACCTTC. It encodes CAISEIRGRDYGYTF.

This clonotype was recorded once. This chain links TRBV6-1 with TRBJ2-3; TRBD2 is a possible D gene (7 bases). The CDR3 is 15 amino acids. Germline CDR1 and CDR2: MNHNS and SASEGT. V lost 6 bases and J lost 3, with 16 bases in between. CDR3: CASSRRGAGTDTQYF. DNA of the CDR3: TGTGCCAGCAGCCGCCGGGGGGCTGGTACAGATACGCAGTATTTT.

The chain has TRBV7-8 and TRBJ2-3; 8 nucleotides match TRBD2. Germline values: CDR1 SGHVS, CDR2 FQNEAQ. The CDR3 totals 15 residues. The junction had 7 bases not matched to a gene; V was cut back by 7 bases and J by 1 base. The CDR3 DNA sequence: TGTGCCAGCAATCTCAGCGGGAGAGGCACAGATACGCAGTATTTT. Translation gives CASNLSGRGTDTQYF.

The table lists this clonotype with many counts. This chain uses TRBV12-3 or TRBV12-4 with TRBJ1-1, with D uncertain. The CDR3 sequence is 11 residues long. V lost 7 bases to trimming and J lost 1 base, with 4 bases between them. The CDR3 protein is CASTKNTEAFF. CDR3 bases: TGTGCCAGCACCAAGAACACTGAAGCTTTCTTT.

V usage is TRBV20-1 and J usage is TRBJ2-7, with 9 bases identical to TRBD2. This CDR3 has 14 residues. Germline assignment: CDR1 DFQATT and CDR2 SNEGSKA (reference sequence). The ends lost 3 bases at V and 3 bases at J; junction bases unmatched: 6. The CDR3 region has the DNA TGCAGTGCTAGTCTGTTAGCGGGAGACTACGAGCAGTACTTC. Amino acid sequence: CSASLLAGDYEQYF.

This clonotype came up a few times. This chain joins TRBV6-5 and TRBJ1-2; D possibly corresponds to TRBD1 (5 bases). The CDR3 is 13 amino acids. With 2 bases removed from V and 4 bases from J, the gap between germline ends came to 8 bases. CDR1 is MNHEY and CDR2 is SVGAGI in the germline V gene. CDR3 sequence reads: CASSYGGSYGYTF. CDR3 DNA sequence: TGTGCCAGCAGTTACGGGGGGAGCTATGGCTACACCTTC.

This clonotype was seen ten or more times. The CDR3 region is CAISDPDRVAFF. CDR3 DNA sequence: TGTGCCATCAGTGACCCCGACAGGGTGGCTTTCTTT. The chain employs TRBV10-3 and TRBJ1-1; 7 bases fit TRBD1. The CDR3 extends over 12 amino acids. Germline V gene lookup returns CDR1 ENHRY and CDR2 SYGVKD. V gave up 3 bases and J gave up 11 bases; unmatched junction bases: 6.

This sequence joins TRBV28 and TRBJ2-7; D ambiguous. V was cut by 6 bases and J by 2 bases, with 14 bases left in between. This CDR3 region has 14 residues. Germline V gene lookup returns CDR1 MDHEN and CDR2 SYDVKM. The CDR3 DNA is TGTGCCAGCAGCGAGATCACGTCCACCTACGAGCAGTACTTC. It specifies CASSEITSTYEQYF. The whole variable domain, remainder taken from reference TRBV28 and TRBJ2-7, is DVKVTQSSRYLVKRTGEKVFLECVQDMDHENMFWYRQDPGLGLRLIYFSYDVKMKEKGDIPEGYSVSREKKERFSLILESASTNQTSMYLCASSEITSTYEQYFGPGTRLTVT.

The V gene is TRBV6-5, the J gene TRBJ2-5, with D unresolved. The CDR3 is 13 residues long. The V end was cut by 2 bases, the J end by 1 base, with 5 bases between. Germline assignment: CDR1 MNHEY and CDR2 SVGAGI. The CDR3 DNA sequence: TGTGCCAGCAGTTACGCGGCCCAAGAGACCCAGTACTTC. The encoded protein is CASSYAAQETQYF.

There are many counts of this clonotype. The chain uses TRBV29-1 and TRBJ2-7, with TRBD1 identical over 8 bases. Unmatched junction bases numbered 9, after V lost 6 bases and J lost 2 bases. Germline CDR1 is SQVTM and CDR2 is ANQGSEA. This CDR3 spans 14 amino acids. Here the CDR3 reads CSVQKGQEAYEQYF. In DNA, the CDR3 is TGCAGCGTCCAGAAGGGACAGGAGGCCTACGAGCAGTACTTC.

This clonotype showed up just a few times. V and J are TRBV30 and TRBJ2-3; 8 nucleotides match TRBD2. Trimming took 2 bases from V and 6 from J; bases not matched to a gene: 7. CDR1 GTSNPN and CDR2 SVGIG come from the germline V gene (reference sequence). This CDR3 has 14 residues. CDR3 sequence (DNA): TGTGCCTGGAGTTTTAGCGGGAATCTGGATACGCAGTATTTT. Translation gives CAWSFSGNLDTQYF. Based on the CDR3 plus reference TRBV30 and TRBJ2-3, the full variable domain is SQTIHQWPATLVQPVGSPLSLECTVEGTSNPNLYWYRQAAGRGLQLLFYSVGIGQISSEVPQNLSASRPQDRQFILSSKKLLLSDSGFYLCAWSFSGNLDTQYFGPGTRLTVL.

The chain employs TRBV2 and TRBJ2-7; tentatively, D is TRBD1 or TRBD2 (5 bases each). Germline lookup yields CDR1 SNHLY and CDR2 FYNNEI. CDR3 length equals 14 residues. V was clipped by 5 bases and J by 0 bases, with 11 bases between them. CDR3 nucleotide sequence: TGTGCCAGCAGTCTCGGGACGCTCTCCTACGAGCAGTACTTC. The encoded protein is CASSLGTLSYEQYF. The complete variable domain, with remaining parts taken from reference TRBV2 and TRBJ2-7, reads EPEVTQTPSHQVTQMGQEVILRCVPISNHLYFYWYRQILGQKVEFLVSFYNNEISEKSEIFDDQFSVERPDGSNFTLKIRSTKLEDSAMYFCASSLGTLSYEQYFGPGTRLTVT.

The J gene is TRBJ1-2, the V gene TRBV4-3, with D tentatively TRBD1 (5 bases). V was cut by 0 bases and J by 6 bases, with 11 bases left in between. The CDR3 runs 14 residues. Germline CDR1 is LGHNA and CDR2 is YSLEER. CDR3 DNA sequence: TGCGCCAGCAGCCAAGATACCGGGACTCATGGCTACACCTTC. This codes for CASSQDTGTHGYTF.

This chain links TRBV6-5 with TRBJ2-7; 7 nucleotides agree with TRBD2. Germline CDR1 MNHEY, CDR2 SVGAGI. J lost 2 bases, V lost 6 bases, and 1 base had no gene match. The CDR3 consists of 12 residues. The CDR3 coding sequence is TGTGCCAGCAGGGGGAGGGCCTACGAGCAGTACTTC. Residues: CASRGRAYEQYF.